This T cell receptor (beta chain) is drawn from a study of a mutant IDH1 vaccine in newly diagnosed glioma. At the level of the study: Among treated patients, around 62% were male and about 40% female, and mean age was roughly 40 years. Earlier care involved radiotherapy, temozolomide, or both, and the majority received both.

Only in-frame clones appear in the TCRdb table, and some are missing; sequencing was by immunoSEQ multiplex PCR. Among fewer than 150,000 clones listed, under 90% were seen once. The CDR3 loop spans 12 amino acids. Germline CDR1 and CDR2: SQVTM and ANQGSEA. V was clipped by 5 bases and J by 8 bases; unmatched bases: 6. Indicated time point: week 11, during vaccination. What each vaccine dose contained was 300 ug of mutant IDH1 20-mer peptide, accompanied by topical imiquimod. In the case of this clone: Its matching antigen is unknown.

The source material was PBMCs, sampled from a glioma patient whose treatment included an IDH1 peptide vaccine. The chain uses TRBV29-1 and TRBJ1-2, with 9 nucleotides matching TRBD1. The clonotype was recovered from a woman between 50 and 59 years old with glioma. The CDR3 DNA reads as TGCAGCGTTTTGGGGACAGGGTACGGCTACACCTTC. Translation gives CSVLGTGYGYTF. Combining the CDR3 with reference TRBV29-1 and TRBJ1-2 gives the whole variable domain SAVISQKPSRDICQRGTSLTIQCQVDSQVTMMFWYRQQPGQSLTLIATANQGSEATYESGFVIDKFPISRPNLTFSTLTVSNMSPEDSSIYLCSVLGTGYGYTFGSGTRLTVV.